These T cell receptor beta chains were read from a single sample in a study of Graves' ophthalmopathy and Graves' hyperthyroidism. A single record per CDR3 protein comes from TCRdb applying MiXCR to the multiplex PCR reads. The sample holds around 600,000 distinct CDR3 sequences, about 38% seen once. Sequencing was done on a sample of peripheral blood. The receptors were sampled from an adult man with Graves' ophthalmopathy. CDR3s include the opening cysteine and the closing phenylalanine or tryptophan. A D gene is named only where the DNA matches it firmly. Clone size is given for some rows only: seen once, a few or many times, or a class if the clone is expanded.

j_call d_call v_call clone_size cdr3_aa cdr3_nt
TRBJ2-6 . TRBV20-1 . CSARKTGRSGANVLTF TGCAGTGCTAGAAAGACAGGTCGATCTGGGGCCAACGTCCTGACTTTC
TRBJ2-7 . TRBV4-2 many CASSQDNTVPSYEQYF TGTGCCAGCAGCCAAGATAATACGGTTCCTTCCTACGAGCAGTACTTC
TRBJ2-7 . TRBV4-1 few CASSQDRGSEQYF TGCGCCAGCAGCCAAGATCGGGGAAGCGAGCAGTACTTC
TRBJ2-2 . TRBV7-9 once CASSIPGTTGELFF TGTGCCAGCAGCATCCCCGGGACGACCGGGGAGCTGTTTTTT
TRBJ2-7 TRBD1 TRBV29-1 . CSVRTGGGEQYF TGCAGCGTTAGGACAGGGGGGGGGGAGCAGTACTTC
TRBJ1-1 . TRBV12-3/TRBV12-4 . CASSSTIGTTEAFF TGTGCCAGCAGTTCGACTATTGGGACAACTGAAGCTTTCTTT
TRBJ2-5 TRBD1 TRBV29-1 . CSVGPDRESEETQYF TGCAGCGTTGGACCTGACAGGGAATCTGAAGAGACCCAGTACTTC
TRBJ1-1 . TRBV7-9 many CASSPGGSSEAFF TGTGCCAGCAGCCCAGGAGGGTCCTCGGAAGCTTTCTTT
TRBJ2-7 . TRBV5-1 many CASSQKDEQYF TGCGCCAGCAGCCAGAAGGACGAGCAGTACTTC
TRBJ2-2 . TRBV10-3 . CANNQDTGELFF TGTGCTAACAACCAGGACACCGGGGAGCTGTTTTTT
TRBJ1-2 . TRBV5-1 . CASSLEGQGPPYF TGCGCCAGCAGCTTGGAGGGTCAGGGCCCTCCTTACTTC
TRBJ1-5 . TRBV10-3 many CAISDKGPGNQPQHF TGTGCCATCAGTGATAAGGGACCCGGAAATCAGCCCCAGCATTTT
TRBJ1-5 TRBD1 TRBV7-8 many CASSLDRGRGPQHF TGTGCCAGCAGCTTAGACAGGGGGCGAGGGCCCCAGCATTTT
TRBJ2-7 . TRBV5-1 many CASSLEFDTSYEQYF TGCGCCAGCAGCTTGGAGTTCGACACGTCCTACGAGCAGTACTTC
TRBJ1-4 . TRBV7-9 many CASSFSQTNEKLFF TGTGCCAGCAGCTTCAGTCAGACTAATGAAAAACTGTTTTTT
TRBJ2-3 . TRBV24-1 . CATSEPTDTQYF TGTGCCACCAGTGAACCGACAGATACGCAGTATTTT
TRBJ1-4 . TRBV25-1 . CASSQEGGGQEKLFF TGTGCCAGCAGCCAAGAAGGGGGGGGCCAGGAAAAACTGTTTTTT
TRBJ2-5 TRBD2 TRBV5-6 few CASSPIAGLETQYF TGTGCCAGCAGCCCTATAGCGGGGCTGGAGACCCAGTACTTC
TRBJ1-1 . TRBV20-1 . CSGRRGNEAFF TGCAGTGGGCGGAGGGGGAATGAAGCTTTCTTT
TRBJ1-2 TRBD1 TRBV7-9 many CASSPTGGVYGYTF TGTGCCAGCAGCCCAACAGGGGGCGTCTATGGCTACACCTTC
TRBJ2-7 . TRBV19 many CASSIGSGGADPYEQYF TGTGCCAGTAGTATAGGGTCCGGCGGGGCCGATCCCTACGAGCAGTACTTC
TRBJ2-2 TRBD2 TRBV7-3 . CASSPTHSGGTNTGELFF TGTGCCAGCAGCCCGACCCATAGCGGGGGAACGAACACCGGGGAGCTGTTTTTT
TRBJ2-7 . TRBV7-2 many CASSLDRFPYEQYF TGTGCCAGCAGCTTGGACAGATTTCCCTACGAGCAGTACTTC